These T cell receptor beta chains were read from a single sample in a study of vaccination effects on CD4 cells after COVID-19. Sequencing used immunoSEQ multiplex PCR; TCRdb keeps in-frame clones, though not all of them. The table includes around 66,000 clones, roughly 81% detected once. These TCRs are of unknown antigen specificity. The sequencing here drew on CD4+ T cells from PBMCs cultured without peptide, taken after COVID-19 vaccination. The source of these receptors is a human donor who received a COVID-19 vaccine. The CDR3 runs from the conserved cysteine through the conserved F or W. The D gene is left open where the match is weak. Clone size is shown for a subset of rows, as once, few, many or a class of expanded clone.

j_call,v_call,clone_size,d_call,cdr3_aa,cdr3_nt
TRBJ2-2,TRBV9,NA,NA,CASSVDLVLTGELFF,TGTGCCAGCAGCGTAGATCTGGTCCTCACCGGGGAGCTGTTTTTT
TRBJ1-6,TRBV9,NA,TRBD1,CASSATGGWNSPLHF,TGTGCCAGCAGCGCCACAGGGGGCTGGAATTCACCCCTCCACTTT
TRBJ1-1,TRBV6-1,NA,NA,CASSEVRGTEAFF,TGTGCCAGCAGTGAAGTCAGGGGCACTGAAGCTTTCTTT
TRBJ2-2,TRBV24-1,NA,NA,CATSDYGGELFF,TGTGCCACCAGTGATTATGGCGGGGAGCTGTTTTTT
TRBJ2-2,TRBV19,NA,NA,CASEGVLVGTGELFF,TGTGCCTCCGAGGGGGTACTAGTTGGAACCGGGGAGCTGTTTTTT
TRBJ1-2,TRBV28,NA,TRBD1,CASSSGTGRRAYGYTF,TGTGCCAGCAGTTCCGGGACAGGGCGCCGGGCCTATGGCTACACCTTC
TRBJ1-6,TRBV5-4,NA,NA,CASSLAGQSSPLHF,TGTGCCAGCAGCTTGGCCGGACAGTCCTCACCCCTCCACTTT
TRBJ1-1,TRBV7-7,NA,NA,CASSLDRNTEAFF,TGTGCCAGCAGCTTGGACAGGAACACTGAAGCTTTCTTT
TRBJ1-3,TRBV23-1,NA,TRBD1,CASLPWTGQGNTIYF,TGCGCCAGCTTACCCTGGACAGGGCAGGGAAACACCATATATTTT
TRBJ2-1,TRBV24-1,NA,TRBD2,CATSDSLAGGKDWNEQFF,TGTGCCACCAGTGATTCACTAGCGGGGGGAAAAGATTGGAATGAGCAGTTCTTC
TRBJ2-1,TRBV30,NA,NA,CAWSDPPGTPYNEQFF,TGTGCCTGGAGTGATCCCCCGGGTACCCCATACAATGAGCAGTTCTTC
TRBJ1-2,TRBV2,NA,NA,CASSDAGSRGYTF,TGTGCCAGCAGTGATGCAGGTTCCCGGGGCTACACCTTC
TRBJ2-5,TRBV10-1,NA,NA,CASSDEGTETQYF,TGCGCCAGCAGTGATGAGGGGACGGAGACCCAGTACTTC
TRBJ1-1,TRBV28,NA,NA,CASSSVSLNTEAFF,TGTGCCAGCAGTTCGGTGTCCCTGAACACTGAAGCTTTCTTT
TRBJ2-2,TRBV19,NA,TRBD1,CASTGQGNTGELFF,TGTGCCAGTACAGGACAGGGTAACACCGGGGAGCTGTTTTTT
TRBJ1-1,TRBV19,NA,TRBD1,CASSRTGIVNTEAFF,TGTGCCAGTAGTAGGACAGGGATTGTGAACACTGAAGCTTTCTTT
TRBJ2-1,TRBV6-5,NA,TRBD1,CASKGTEGSYNEQFF,TGTGCCAGCAAGGGGACAGAAGGCTCCTACAATGAGCAGTTCTTC
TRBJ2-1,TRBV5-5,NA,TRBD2,CASSTGLGINEQFF,TGTGCCAGCAGCACGGGACTAGGAATCAATGAGCAGTTCTTC
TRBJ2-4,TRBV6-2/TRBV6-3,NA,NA,CASSHPGTGQNKNIQYF,TGTGCCAGCAGTCACCCCGGAACGGGGCAGAACAAAAACATTCAGTACTTC
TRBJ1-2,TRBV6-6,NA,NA,CAGQGNYGYTF,TGTGCCGGGCAGGGTAACTATGGCTACACCTTC
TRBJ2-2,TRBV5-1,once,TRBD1,CASSQNRDRGLGGELFF,TGCGCCAGCAGCCAGAACCGGGACAGGGGATTAGGCGGGGAGCTGTTTTTT
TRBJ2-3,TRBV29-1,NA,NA,CSTSEWGNTDTQYF,TGCAGCACATCTGAGTGGGGGAACACAGATACGCAGTATTTT
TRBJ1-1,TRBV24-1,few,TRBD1,CATSERTGSTEAFF,TGTGCCACCAGTGAGCGGACAGGGTCCACTGAAGCTTTCTTT
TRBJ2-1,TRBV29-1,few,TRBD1,CSVASQGVNEQFF,TGCAGCGTTGCGTCGCAGGGGGTAAATGAGCAGTTCTTC
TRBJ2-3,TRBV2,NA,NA,CASRAYTDTQYF,TGTGCCAGCAGGGCTTACACAGATACGCAGTATTTT
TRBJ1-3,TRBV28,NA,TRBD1,CASMERTGGYTIYF,TGTGCCAGTATGGAGAGGACAGGGGGATACACCATATATTTT
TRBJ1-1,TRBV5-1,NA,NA,CASSLQTGNTEAFF,TGCGCCAGCAGCCTTCAGACGGGTAACACTGAAGCTTTCTTT
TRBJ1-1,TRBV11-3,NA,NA,CASSSGIPGTPTFF,TGTGCCAGCAGCTCCGGAATCCCCGGGACCCCGACTTTCTTT
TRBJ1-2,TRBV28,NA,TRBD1,CASLTGGAPNYGYTF,TGTGCCAGCCTGACAGGGGGCGCCCCTAACTATGGCTACACCTTC
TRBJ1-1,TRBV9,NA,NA,CASSDSMNTEAFF,TGTGCCAGCAGCGACTCTATGAACACTGAAGCTTTCTTT
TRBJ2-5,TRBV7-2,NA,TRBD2,CASSVRAGGRETQYF,TGTGCCAGCAGCGTCCGAGCGGGGGGGCGGGAGACCCAGTACTTC
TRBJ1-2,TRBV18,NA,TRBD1,CASSPTGSYGYTF,TGTGCCAGCTCGCCGACAGGGTCCTATGGCTACACCTTC
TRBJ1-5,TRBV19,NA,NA,CASRGLEQEYNQPQHF,TGTGCCAGTAGGGGACTCGAGCAAGAGTACAATCAGCCCCAGCATTTT
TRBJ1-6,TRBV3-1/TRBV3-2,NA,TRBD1,CASGRQGAGSPLHF,TGTGCCAGCGGACGTCAGGGGGCTGGGTCACCCCTCCACTTT
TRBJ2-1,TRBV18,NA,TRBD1,CASSPSGTGAVVGQFF,TGTGCCAGCTCACCTTCCGGGACAGGGGCGGTCGTTGGTCAGTTCTTC
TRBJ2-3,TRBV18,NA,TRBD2,CASSPLGPFRRGDTDTQYF,TGTGCCAGCTCACCACTAGGTCCCTTTAGGCGGGGGGACACAGATACGCAGTATTTT
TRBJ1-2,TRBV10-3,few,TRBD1,CAISEQGAGGYTF,TGTGCCATCAGCGAACAGGGGGCCGGCGGCTACACCTTC
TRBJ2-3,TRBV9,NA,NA,CASSGRPSTDTQYF,TGTGCCAGCAGCGGCCGCCCTAGCACAGATACGCAGTATTTT
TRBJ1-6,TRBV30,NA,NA,CAWSAGSTGSPLHF,TGTGCCTGGAGTGCCGGGAGTACGGGTTCACCCCTCCACTTT
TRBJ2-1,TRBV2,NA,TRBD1,CASSKTGMNEQFF,TGTGCCAGCAGTAAGACAGGGATGAATGAGCAGTTCTTC
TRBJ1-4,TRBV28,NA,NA,CATWGQRREKLFF,TGTGCCACCTGGGGTCAACGACGAGAAAAACTGTTTTTT
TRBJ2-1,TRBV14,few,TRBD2,CASSLLAGGRLHNEQFF,TGTGCCAGCAGCCTTCTAGCGGGGGGGCGGTTACACAATGAGCAGTTCTTC
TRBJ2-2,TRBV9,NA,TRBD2,CASSFTSSGGVLGELFF,TGTGCCAGCAGCTTCACGTCTAGCGGGGGGGTTTTGGGGGAGCTGTTTTTT
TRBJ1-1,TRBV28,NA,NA,CASLGRMNTEAFF,TGTGCCAGCCTTGGTAGAATGAACACTGAAGCTTTCTTT
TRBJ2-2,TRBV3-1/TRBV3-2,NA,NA,CASSQRAGELFF,TGTGCCAGCAGCCAGAGGGCCGGGGAGCTGTTTTTT
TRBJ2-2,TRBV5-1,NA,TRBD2,CASSFLASGLTTGELFF,TGCGCCAGCAGCTTTCTCGCCTCGGGACTAACCACCGGGGAGCTGTTTTTT
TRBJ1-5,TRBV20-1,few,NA,CSVDNQPQHF,TGCAGTGTCGACAATCAGCCCCAGCATTTT
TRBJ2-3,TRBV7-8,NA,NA,CATRTALLTDTQYF,TGTGCCACCAGGACAGCGCTTCTCACAGATACGCAGTATTTT
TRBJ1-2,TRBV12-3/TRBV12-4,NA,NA,CASSFGVRYGYTF,TGTGCCAGCAGTTTCGGGGTGCGCTATGGCTACACCTTC
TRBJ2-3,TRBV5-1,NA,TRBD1,CASSLRTGADTQYF,TGCGCCAGCAGCTTGAGGACAGGGGCAGATACGCAGTATTTT
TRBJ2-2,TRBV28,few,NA,CAIGRGLITGELFF,TGTGCCATCGGACGGGGCCTCATCACCGGGGAGCTGTTTTTT
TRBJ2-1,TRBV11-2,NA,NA,CASSLETSEQFF,TGTGCCAGCAGCCTGGAGACTAGTGAGCAGTTCTTC
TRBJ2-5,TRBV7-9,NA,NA,CASREWDRAETQYF,TGTGCCAGCAGGGAGTGGGACCGAGCAGAGACCCAGTACTTC
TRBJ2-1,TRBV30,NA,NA,CAWGREVNEQFF,TGTGCCTGGGGCAGGGAGGTCAATGAGCAGTTCTTC
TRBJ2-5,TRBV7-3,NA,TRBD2,CASSLGHGRGGGETQYF,TGTGCCAGCAGCTTAGGTCACGGGCGGGGGGGCGGAGAGACCCAGTACTTC
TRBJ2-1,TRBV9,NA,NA,CASSSRTSSYNEQFF,TGTGCCAGCAGCTCCAGGACAAGCTCCTACAATGAGCAGTTCTTC
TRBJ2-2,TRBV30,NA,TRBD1,CAWSAGQGNTGELFF,TGTGCCTGGAGCGCGGGACAGGGTAACACCGGGGAGCTGTTTTTT
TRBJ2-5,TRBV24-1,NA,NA,CATSDSRSGTLETQYF,TGTGCCACCAGTGATTCCCGGAGCGGTACCTTAGAGACCCAGTACTTC
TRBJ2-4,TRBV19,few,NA,CASSISGVSTTSLAKNIQYF,TGTGCCAGTAGTATTTCCGGGGTATCCACTACCTCCTTAGCCAAAAACATTCAGTACTTC